Listed below are T cell receptor beta chains from one sample, sequenced in a study of shared clonotypes between healthy human individuals. Method: immunoSEQ multiplex PCR; TCRdb's copy keeps in-frame clones and lacks some. The table includes roughly 810,000 clones, 96% detected once. Material for sequencing was naive CD8+ T cells sorted from blood. These TCRs come from a man younger than 45 in good health. The CDR3 runs from the conserved cysteine through the conserved F or W. The D gene is left open where the match is weak. Clone size is not always given. Where it is, it says once, few, many or a class for expanded clones.

clone size,V gene,D gene,J gene,CDR3 protein,CDR3 DNA
.,TRBV27,TRBD2,TRBJ2-1,CASTTGAGEYYNEQFF,TGTGCCAGCACCACCGGGGCGGGAGAATACTACAATGAGCAGTTCTTC
.,TRBV9,TRBD2,TRBJ2-3,CASSLAASTDTQYF,TGTGCCAGCAGTCTAGCGGCTAGCACAGATACGCAGTATTTT
.,TRBV30,.,TRBJ2-7,CALRASRPYEQYF,TGTGCCCTCCGGGCTAGCCGACCCTACGAGCAGTACTTC
.,TRBV6-1,TRBD2,TRBJ2-5,CASGLVETQYF,TGTGCCAGCGGACTAGTTGAGACCCAGTACTTC
.,TRBV7-6,TRBD2,TRBJ2-1,CASSPSGSMGNEQFF,TGTGCCAGCAGCCCTAGCGGTAGTATGGGTAATGAGCAGTTCTTC
.,TRBV6-5,.,TRBJ1-2,CASSGGTPKNGYTF,TGTGCCAGCAGCGGCGGGACGCCAAAAAATGGCTACACCTTC
once,TRBV7-9,TRBD2,TRBJ2-7,CASSYPTGTSIHEQYF,TGTGCCAGCAGTTACCCGACCGGGACTAGTATCCACGAGCAGTACTTC
.,TRBV27,.,TRBJ2-3,CASSLSGEEKDTQYF,TGTGCCAGCAGTTTATCGGGGGAGGAGAAAGATACGCAGTATTTT
.,TRBV29-1,.,TRBJ1-1,CSVGAARTSEAFF,TGCAGCGTTGGGGCAGCGCGAACCTCGGAAGCTTTCTTT
.,TRBV28,TRBD1,TRBJ2-5,CASSPSYRQGWMKTQYF,TGTGCCAGCAGTCCTTCCTACCGACAGGGATGGATGAAGACCCAGTACTTC
.,TRBV29-1,.,TRBJ2-4,CSAKQGNIQYF,TGCAGCGCAAAACAGGGAAACATTCAGTACTTC
once,TRBV14,TRBD2,TRBJ2-2,CASSPRGLAGLSNTGELFF,TGTGCCAGCAGCCCACGTGGGCTAGCGGGACTTTCGAACACCGGGGAGCTGTTTTTT
.,TRBV7-9,TRBD2,TRBJ2-1,CASSVPNGLAGGYYNEQFF,TGTGCCAGCAGCGTTCCCAACGGCTTAGCGGGAGGCTACTACAATGAGCAGTTCTTC
.,TRBV27,TRBD1,TRBJ2-3,CASSFKIGTGTDTQYF,TGTGCCAGCAGTTTCAAGATCGGGACAGGGACAGATACGCAGTATTTT
.,TRBV5-6,.,TRBJ2-5,CASSLVSETQYF,TGTGCCAGCAGCTTGGTATCTGAGACCCAGTACTTC